This T cell receptor (beta chain) was identified in a study of T cell changes during pregnancy in multiple sclerosis. V was trimmed by 5 bases and J by 1 base, leaving 8 bases between them. Germline V gene sequence: CDR1 SNHLY, CDR2 FYNNEI. The CDR3 covers 13 residues. Here immunoSEQ multiplex PCR was the method, and the copy in TCRdb shows in-frame clones only, minus some. The sample records tens of thousands of clones, about 90% being singletons. The chain combines TRBV2 with TRBJ1-2; D gene uncertain. The sample was CD4+ T cells from peripheral blood mononuclear cells, taken after pregnancy. This receptor was taken from a female donor with multiple sclerosis, enrolled in a pregnancy study. The CDR3 loop is CASSTDFNYGYTF. The CDR3 region has the DNA TGTGCCAGCAGTACAGATTTTAACTATGGCTACACCTTC.